This TCR beta chain was documented in a study of response to subunit inactivated influenza vaccine. MiXCR, applied by TCRdb to the RT-PCR reads, yields one record per CDR3 protein. Seen here are fewer than 550,000 distinct CDR3 sequences, roughly 23% observed once, and the top ten hold approximately 2%. The V and J ends lost 5 bases and 1 base respectively, with 10 bases between them. The CDR3 is 13 residues long. Germline CDR1 and CDR2: DFQATT and SNEGSKA (reference sequence). Only a few counts were recorded for this clonotype. The sequence came from a man aged 50 to 59 who received an inactivated influenza vaccine. The rearrangement joins TRBV20-1 to TRBJ2-3; no clear D gene. The sample in question was CD4+ T cells sorted from PBMCs, obtained roughly 5 days after vaccination. CDR3 amino acids: CSAGPRGTDTQYF. The CDR3, as DNA: TGCAGTGCTGGCCCCCGGGGCACAGATACGCAGTATTTT.